The 3 T cell receptor beta chains presented below share a single source sample, sequenced in a study of beta chain features in type 1 diabetes. These receptors' targets are unknown. General observations from the study: Within each of all four CD4+ subsets, Type 1 diabetes patients had TCRB CDR3s that were moderately but significantly shorter.

Since all of the isolated RNA was reverse transcribed, expressed TCRB transcripts were what got sequenced. Data came from immunoSEQ multiplex PCR; TCRdb stores just in-frame clones and leaves some out. The sample carries about 340,000 clones, roughly 9% recorded once. Material for sequencing was central memory CD4+ T cells from blood. The origin of the receptors is a man aged 25-45 years with type 1 diabetes.

This clone was detected only a few times. This chain connects TRBV6-5 to TRBJ1-4; D is ambiguous. The CDR3 length is 15 residues. V lost 4 bases and J 5 bases, leaving 14 bases between the germline ends. Germline CDR1 reads MNHEY; CDR2 reads SVGAGI. CDR3 nucleotide sequence: TGTGCCAGCAGTTCCCACGACGCGAGAAATGAAAAACTGTTTTTT. Translating it yields CASSSHDARNEKLFF.

The gene calls are TRBV5-6 and TRBJ1-2; 7 nucleotides line up with TRBD1. CDR1 SGHDT and CDR2 YYEEEE come from the germline V gene. The CDR3 is 16 residues long. The J segment lost 2 bases and the V segment lost 3 bases, leaving 10 bases of the junction unmatched. The CDR3 DNA reads as TGTGCCAGCAGCTGGACAGGTGGCCGGGAAAACTATGGCTACACCTTC. Amino acid sequence: CASSWTGGRENYGYTF.

This clone has only a few counts. This specimen includes other DNA sequences encoding the same CDR3. The rearrangement links TRBV7-8 to TRBJ2-5; tentatively, D is TRBD1 or TRBD2 (5 bases each). The CDR3 consists of 13 residues. Germline V gene lookup returns CDR1 SGHVS and CDR2 FQNEAQ. Trimming took 3 bases from V and 2 from J, leaving 7 bases between them. The CDR3 bases are TGTGCCAGCAGCTTGGGACCTCAAGAGACCCAGTACTTC. Residues: CASSLGPQETQYF.